This TCR beta chain appears in the sequencing data of a study of T-cell memory formation after mild COVID-19. This clonotype has just a few counts. Its antigen remains unknown. Study-wide points: Researchers found some responding clones in pre-infection memory, a sign that cross-reactive memory joined. The authors did not confirm SARS-CoV-2 specificity of second-wave clones peaking day 37.

The CDR3 spans 12 residues. Germline V lookup: CDR1 SGHRS, CDR2 YFSETQ. Trimming cost V 4 bases and J 6 bases, with 11 bases left between them. From 5'RACE with constant-segment primers came TCR alpha and TCR beta cDNA libraries that carried sample barcodes and UMIs. TCRdb independently ran MiXCR on the 5' RACE reads; one entry per CDR3 protein. Found here are 180,000 or so distinct CDR3 sequences, around a tenth of them singletons; the top ten hold roughly 3.8%. This TCR was sampled from a man aged 18 to 35 who had mild COVID-19 (a few samples of this study predate the infection). Cell type and time point are not known. Sequencing was done on a sample of PBMCs or a T cell subset sorted from them (not recorded which). The chain uses TRBV5-1 and TRBJ2-7, with D unclear. CDR3 sequence (DNA): TGCGCCAGCAGCCAGACCGGGTCCGAGCAGTACTTC. Amino acid sequence: CASSQTGSEQYF.